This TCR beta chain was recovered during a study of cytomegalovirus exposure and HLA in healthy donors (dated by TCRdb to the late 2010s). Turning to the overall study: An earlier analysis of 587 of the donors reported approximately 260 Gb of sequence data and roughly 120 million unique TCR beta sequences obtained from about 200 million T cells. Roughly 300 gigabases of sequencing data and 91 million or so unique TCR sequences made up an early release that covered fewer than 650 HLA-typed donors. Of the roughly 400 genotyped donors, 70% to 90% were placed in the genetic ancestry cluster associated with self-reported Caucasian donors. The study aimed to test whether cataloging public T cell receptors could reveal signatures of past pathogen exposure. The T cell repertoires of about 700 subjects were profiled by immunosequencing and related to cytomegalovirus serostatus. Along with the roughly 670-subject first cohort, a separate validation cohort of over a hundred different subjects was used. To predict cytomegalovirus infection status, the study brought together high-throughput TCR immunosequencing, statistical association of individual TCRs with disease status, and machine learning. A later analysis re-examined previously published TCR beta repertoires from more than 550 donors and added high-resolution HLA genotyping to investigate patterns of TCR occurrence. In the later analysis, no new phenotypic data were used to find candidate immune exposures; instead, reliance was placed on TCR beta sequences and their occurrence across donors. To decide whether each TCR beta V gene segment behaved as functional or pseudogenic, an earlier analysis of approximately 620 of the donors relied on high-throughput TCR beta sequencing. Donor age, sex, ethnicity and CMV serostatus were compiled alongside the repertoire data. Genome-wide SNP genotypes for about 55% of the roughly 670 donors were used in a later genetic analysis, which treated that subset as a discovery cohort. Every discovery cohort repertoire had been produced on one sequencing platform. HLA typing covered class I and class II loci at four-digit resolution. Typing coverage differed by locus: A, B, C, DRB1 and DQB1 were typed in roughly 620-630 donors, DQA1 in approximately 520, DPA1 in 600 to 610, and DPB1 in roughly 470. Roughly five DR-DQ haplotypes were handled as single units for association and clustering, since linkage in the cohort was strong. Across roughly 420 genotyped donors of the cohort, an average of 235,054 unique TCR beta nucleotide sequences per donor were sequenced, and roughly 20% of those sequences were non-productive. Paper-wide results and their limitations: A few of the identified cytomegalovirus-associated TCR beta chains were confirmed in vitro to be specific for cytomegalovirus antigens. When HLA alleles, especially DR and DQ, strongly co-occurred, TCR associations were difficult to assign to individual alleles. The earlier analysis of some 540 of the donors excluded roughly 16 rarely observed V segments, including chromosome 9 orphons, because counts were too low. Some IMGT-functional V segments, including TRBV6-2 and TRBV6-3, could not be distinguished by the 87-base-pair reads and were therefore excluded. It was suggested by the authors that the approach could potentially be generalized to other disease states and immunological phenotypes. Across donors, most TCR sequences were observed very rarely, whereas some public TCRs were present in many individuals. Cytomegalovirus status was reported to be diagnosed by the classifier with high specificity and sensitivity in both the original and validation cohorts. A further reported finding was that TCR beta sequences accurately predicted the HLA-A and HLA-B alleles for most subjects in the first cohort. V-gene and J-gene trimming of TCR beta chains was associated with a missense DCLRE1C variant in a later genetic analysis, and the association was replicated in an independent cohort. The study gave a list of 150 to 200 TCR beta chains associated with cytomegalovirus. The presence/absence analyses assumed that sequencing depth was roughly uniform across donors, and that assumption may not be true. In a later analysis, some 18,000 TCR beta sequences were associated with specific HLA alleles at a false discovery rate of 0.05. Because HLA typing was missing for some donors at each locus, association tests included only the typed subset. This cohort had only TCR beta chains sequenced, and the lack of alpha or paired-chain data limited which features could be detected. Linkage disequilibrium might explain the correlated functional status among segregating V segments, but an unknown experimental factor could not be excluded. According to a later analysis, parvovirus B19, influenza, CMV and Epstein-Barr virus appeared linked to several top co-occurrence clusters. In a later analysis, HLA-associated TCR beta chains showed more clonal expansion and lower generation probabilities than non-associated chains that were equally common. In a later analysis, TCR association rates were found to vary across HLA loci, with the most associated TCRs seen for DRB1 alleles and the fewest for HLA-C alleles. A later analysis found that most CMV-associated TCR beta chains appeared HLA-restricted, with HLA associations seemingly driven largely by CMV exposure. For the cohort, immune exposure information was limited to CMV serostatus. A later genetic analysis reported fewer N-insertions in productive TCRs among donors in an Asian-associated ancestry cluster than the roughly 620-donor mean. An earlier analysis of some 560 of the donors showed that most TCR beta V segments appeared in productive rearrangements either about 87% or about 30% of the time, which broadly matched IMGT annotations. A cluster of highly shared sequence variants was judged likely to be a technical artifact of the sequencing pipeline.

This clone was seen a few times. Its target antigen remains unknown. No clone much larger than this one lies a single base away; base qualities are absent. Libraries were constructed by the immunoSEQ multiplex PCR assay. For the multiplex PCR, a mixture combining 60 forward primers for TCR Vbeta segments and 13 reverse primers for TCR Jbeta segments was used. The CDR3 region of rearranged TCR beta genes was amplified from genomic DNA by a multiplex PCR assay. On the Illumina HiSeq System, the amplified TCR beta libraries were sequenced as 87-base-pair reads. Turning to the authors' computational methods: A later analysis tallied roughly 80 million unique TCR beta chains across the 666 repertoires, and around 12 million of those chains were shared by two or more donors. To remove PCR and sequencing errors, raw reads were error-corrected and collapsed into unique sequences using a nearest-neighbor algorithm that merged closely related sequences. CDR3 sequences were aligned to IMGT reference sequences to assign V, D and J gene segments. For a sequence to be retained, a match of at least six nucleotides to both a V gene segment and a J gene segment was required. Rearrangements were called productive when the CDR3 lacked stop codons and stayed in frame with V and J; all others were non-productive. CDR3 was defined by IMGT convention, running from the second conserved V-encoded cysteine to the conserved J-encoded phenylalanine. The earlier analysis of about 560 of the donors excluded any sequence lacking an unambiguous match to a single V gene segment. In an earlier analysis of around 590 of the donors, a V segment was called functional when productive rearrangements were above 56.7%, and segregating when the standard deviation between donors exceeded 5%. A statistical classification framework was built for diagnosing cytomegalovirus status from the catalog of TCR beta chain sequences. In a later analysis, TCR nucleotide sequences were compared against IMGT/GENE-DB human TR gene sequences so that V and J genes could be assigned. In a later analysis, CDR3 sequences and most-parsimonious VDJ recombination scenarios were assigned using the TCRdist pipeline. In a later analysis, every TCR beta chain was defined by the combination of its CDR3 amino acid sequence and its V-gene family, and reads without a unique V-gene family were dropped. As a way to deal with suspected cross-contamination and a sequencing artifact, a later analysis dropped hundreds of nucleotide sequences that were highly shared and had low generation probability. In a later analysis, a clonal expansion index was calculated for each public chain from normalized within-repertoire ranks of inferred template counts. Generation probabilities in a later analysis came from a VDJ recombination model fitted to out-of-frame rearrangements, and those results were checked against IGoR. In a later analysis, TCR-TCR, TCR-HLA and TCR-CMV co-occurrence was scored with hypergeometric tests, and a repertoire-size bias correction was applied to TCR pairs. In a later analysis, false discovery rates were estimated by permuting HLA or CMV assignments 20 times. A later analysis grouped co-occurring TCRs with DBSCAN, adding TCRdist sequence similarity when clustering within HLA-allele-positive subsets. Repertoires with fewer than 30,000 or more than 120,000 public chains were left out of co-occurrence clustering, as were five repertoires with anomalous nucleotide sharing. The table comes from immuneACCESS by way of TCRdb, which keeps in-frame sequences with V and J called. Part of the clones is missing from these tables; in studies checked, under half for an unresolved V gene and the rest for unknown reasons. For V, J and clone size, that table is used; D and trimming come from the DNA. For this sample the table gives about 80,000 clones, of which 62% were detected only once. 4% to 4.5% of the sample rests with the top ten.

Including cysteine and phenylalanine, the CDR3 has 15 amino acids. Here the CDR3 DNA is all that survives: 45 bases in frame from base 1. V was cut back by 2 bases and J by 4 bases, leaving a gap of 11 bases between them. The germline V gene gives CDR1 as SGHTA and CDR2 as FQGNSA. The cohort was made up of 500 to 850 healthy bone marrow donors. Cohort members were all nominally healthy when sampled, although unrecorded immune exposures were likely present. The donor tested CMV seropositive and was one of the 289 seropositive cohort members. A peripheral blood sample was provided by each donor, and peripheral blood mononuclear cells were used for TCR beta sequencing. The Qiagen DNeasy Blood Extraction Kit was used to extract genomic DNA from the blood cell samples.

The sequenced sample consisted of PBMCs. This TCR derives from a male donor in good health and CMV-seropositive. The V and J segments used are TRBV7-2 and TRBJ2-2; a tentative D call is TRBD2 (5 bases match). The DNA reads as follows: TGTGCCAGCAGCTTATACCGGACTCCCACCGGGGAGCTGTTTTTT. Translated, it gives CASSLYRTPTGELFF.